The present TCR beta chain was sequenced within a study of shared clonotypes between healthy human individuals. Study details: CD4 naive and memory got three plates each, CD8 naive two, CD8 memory one. General study results and limits: On the whole, naive subsets had larger estimated richness than memory subsets had.

This clone was recorded only once. Its antigen remains unidentified. The naive CD8 fraction comprised CD45RO-negative cells positively selected for CCR7 and excluded terminally differentiated effector memory CD45RA+ cells. Participating donors were healthy, HIV-negative adults free of recent acute infections or vaccinations. Germline trimming cut 7 bases from V and 0 bases from J; bases unmatched to any gene: 6. The CDR3 sequence is 15 residues long. CDR1 is MDHEN and CDR2 is SYDVKM in the germline V gene. Deep was the level used in running the assay. Using immunoSEQ multiplex PCR, the repertoire was profiled, and TCRdb retains in-frame clones only, with some absent. The sample has approximately 1.9 million clones; around 93% are singletons.

This chain links TRBV28 with TRBJ1-3, with 7 bases matching TRBD1. The clonotype was recovered from a man aged 18-30 years in good health. Some clones in this sample may be carry-over from other donors' samples. Material: naive CD8+ T cells from PBMCs. CDR3 amino acids: CASNETGSSGNTIYF. The CDR3 DNA follows: TGTGCCAGCAACGAGACAGGGAGCTCTGGAAACACCATATATTTT.